Listed below are T cell receptor beta chains from one sample, sequenced in a study of T-cell reconstitution after alpha-beta-depleted transplantation in children. TCRdb used MiXCR to reprocess the PCR reads, holding one entry per CDR3 protein. Of about a million distinct CDR3 sequences detected, about 31% appear once; the ten largest clones hold over 25%. Sequencing used PBMCs, mostly from graft donor cells, obtained 360 days after TCRalphabeta/CD19-depleted stem cell transplant. The receptors derive from a boy under two years old who had a stem cell transplant for SCID, so the T cells may come from the graft donor. Both conserved end residues are trimmed from each CDR3. Part of the rows lack a size; the others show once, few, many or a class for expanded clones.

clone size: NA; J gene: TRBJ2-5; V gene: TRBV6-1; CDR3 protein: ASSERGLIQETQY
clone size: few; J gene: TRBJ2-7; V gene: TRBV27; CDR3 protein: ASSLFQGQGAVQY
clone size: NA; J gene: TRBJ2-5; V gene: TRBV4-1; CDR3 protein: ASSQERLGGLGQETQY
clone size: few; J gene: TRBJ1-1; V gene: TRBV5-1; CDR3 protein: ASRAGVEAF
clone size: NA; J gene: TRBJ2-3; V gene: TRBV20-1; CDR3 protein: SARESPGLHLSTDTQY
clone size: few; J gene: TRBJ1-2; V gene: TRBV20-1; CDR3 protein: SARGTGIYGYT
clone size: many; J gene: TRBJ2-3; V gene: TRBV29-1; CDR3 protein: SVETGALDTQY
clone size: NA; J gene: TRBJ2-1; V gene: TRBV4-3; CDR3 protein: ASSQDLFVWGNDNEQF
clone size: NA; J gene: TRBJ2-1; V gene: TRBV6-5; CDR3 protein: ASRSIYEQF
clone size: NA; J gene: TRBJ2-1; V gene: TRBV12-3/TRBV12-4; CDR3 protein: ASMGGPSEQF
clone size: NA; J gene: TRBJ2-1; V gene: TRBV9; CDR3 protein: ASSVVGTSGVDEQF
clone size: NA; J gene: TRBJ2-3; V gene: TRBV9; CDR3 protein: ASNPGLAWADTQY
clone size: NA; J gene: TRBJ2-3; V gene: TRBV10-3; CDR3 protein: AISDFNSGGADTQY
clone size: few; J gene: TRBJ1-1; V gene: TRBV28; CDR3 protein: ASSLDSGTEAF
clone size: few; J gene: TRBJ1-2; V gene: TRBV5-1; CDR3 protein: ASSYGDSDGYT
clone size: NA; J gene: TRBJ2-1; V gene: TRBV24-1; CDR3 protein: ATRAGGGGLYNEQF
clone size: few; J gene: TRBJ2-5; V gene: TRBV5-1; CDR3 protein: ASSLNSGVQETQY
clone size: NA; J gene: TRBJ1-5; V gene: TRBV20-1; CDR3 protein: SAREPQGHQPQH
clone size: NA; J gene: TRBJ2-5; V gene: TRBV2; CDR3 protein: ASSAGRTQY
clone size: NA; J gene: TRBJ1-4; V gene: TRBV27; CDR3 protein: ASQRGGANEKLF
clone size: few; J gene: TRBJ2-2; V gene: TRBV6-1; CDR3 protein: ASSDILQFNSIGELF
clone size: once; J gene: TRBJ1-2; V gene: TRBV5-6; CDR3 protein: ASSTGTYGYT
clone size: NA; J gene: TRBJ1-1; V gene: TRBV2; CDR3 protein: ASQGGTEAF
clone size: few; J gene: TRBJ2-1; V gene: TRBV12-3/TRBV12-4; CDR3 protein: ASSQGQGARNEQF
clone size: few; J gene: TRBJ2-7; V gene: TRBV29-1; CDR3 protein: SVGGTGLYEQY
clone size: many; J gene: TRBJ2-1; V gene: TRBV5-1; CDR3 protein: ASSLAGTGYNEQF
clone size: NA; J gene: TRBJ2-7; V gene: TRBV7-9; CDR3 protein: ASSTRGGNEQY
clone size: few; J gene: TRBJ1-1; V gene: TRBV7-2; CDR3 protein: ASSLEAGDPEAF
clone size: NA; J gene: TRBJ2-3; V gene: TRBV9; CDR3 protein: ASSVRAGRTDTQY
clone size: NA; J gene: TRBJ2-7; V gene: TRBV4-2; CDR3 protein: ASSRDYSHSYEQY
clone size: NA; J gene: TRBJ2-6; V gene: TRBV24-1; CDR3 protein: ATSDSGTGANVLT
clone size: NA; J gene: TRBJ2-3; V gene: TRBV12-3/TRBV12-4; CDR3 protein: ASSLRRGGLVLSTDTQY
clone size: few; J gene: TRBJ2-1; V gene: TRBV2; CDR3 protein: ASSQWDRAIYNEQF
clone size: NA; J gene: TRBJ1-5; V gene: TRBV19; CDR3 protein: ASSIVGVAQPQH
clone size: few; J gene: TRBJ2-6; V gene: TRBV12-3/TRBV12-4; CDR3 protein: ASSRQGASGANVLT
clone size: few; J gene: TRBJ2-7; V gene: TRBV4-1; CDR3 protein: ASSRGLAGVEQY
clone size: NA; J gene: TRBJ2-7; V gene: TRBV2; CDR3 protein: ASSGGQGTDSYEQY
clone size: few; J gene: TRBJ1-5; V gene: TRBV7-2; CDR3 protein: ASSLGAFSNQPQH
clone size: NA; J gene: TRBJ2-3; V gene: TRBV12-3/TRBV12-4; CDR3 protein: ASSFRGVRGGSSTDTQY
clone size: NA; J gene: TRBJ2-7; V gene: TRBV20-1; CDR3 protein: SARGTGKPYEQY
clone size: NA; J gene: TRBJ2-7; V gene: TRBV4-1; CDR3 protein: ASSQDSRGLYEQY
clone size: few; J gene: TRBJ2-3; V gene: TRBV5-1; CDR3 protein: ASSPTPSGFSTDTQY
clone size: NA; J gene: TRBJ1-6; V gene: TRBV12-3/TRBV12-4; CDR3 protein: ASSQHTAFNSPLH
clone size: NA; J gene: TRBJ2-1; V gene: TRBV12-3/TRBV12-4; CDR3 protein: AITQGGDSYNEQF
clone size: NA; J gene: TRBJ1-1; V gene: TRBV9; CDR3 protein: ASTPFGSNTEAF
clone size: once; J gene: TRBJ2-1; V gene: TRBV20-1; CDR3 protein: SARRDRVRGNEQF
clone size: many; J gene: TRBJ2-4; V gene: TRBV12-5; CDR3 protein: AGGAPANIQY
clone size: NA; J gene: TRBJ2-1; V gene: TRBV29-1; CDR3 protein: SAGQGALNEQF
clone size: NA; J gene: TRBJ2-1; V gene: TRBV6-5; CDR3 protein: ASSYDSRSYNEQF
clone size: NA; J gene: TRBJ2-1; V gene: TRBV18; CDR3 protein: ASSPGPGRSFNEQF
clone size: NA; J gene: TRBJ2-3; V gene: TRBV5-1; CDR3 protein: ASSLGRLAGTYTDTQY